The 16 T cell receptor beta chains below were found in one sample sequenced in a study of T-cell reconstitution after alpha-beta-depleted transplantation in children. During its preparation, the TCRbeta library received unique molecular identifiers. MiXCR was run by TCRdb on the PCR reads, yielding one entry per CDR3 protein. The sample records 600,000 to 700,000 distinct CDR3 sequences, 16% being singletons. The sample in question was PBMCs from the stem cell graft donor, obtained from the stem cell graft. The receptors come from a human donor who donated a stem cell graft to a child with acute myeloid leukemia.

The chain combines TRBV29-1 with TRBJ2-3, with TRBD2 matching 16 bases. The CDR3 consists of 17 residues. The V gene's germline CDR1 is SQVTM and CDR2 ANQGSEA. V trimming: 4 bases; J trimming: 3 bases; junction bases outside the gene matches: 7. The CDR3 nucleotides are TGCAGCGTTGCGGGGACTAGCGGGGGGGCAGGTACAGATACGCAGTATTTT. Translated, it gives CSVAGTSGGAGTDTQYF.

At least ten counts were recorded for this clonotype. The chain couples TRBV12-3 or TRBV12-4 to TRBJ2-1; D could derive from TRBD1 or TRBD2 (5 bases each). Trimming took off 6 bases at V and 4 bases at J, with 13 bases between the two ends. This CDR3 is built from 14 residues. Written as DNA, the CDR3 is TGTGCCAGCAGACGAGGGGCGGGTTACAATGAGCAGTTCTTC. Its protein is CASRRGAGYNEQFF.

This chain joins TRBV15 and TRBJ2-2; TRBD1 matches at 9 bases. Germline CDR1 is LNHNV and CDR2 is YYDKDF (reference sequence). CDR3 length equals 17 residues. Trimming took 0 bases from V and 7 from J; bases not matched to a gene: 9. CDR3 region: CATSRDLATGGGGELFF. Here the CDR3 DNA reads TGTGCCACCAGCAGAGATCTAGCGACAGGGGGTGGCGGGGAGCTGTTTTTT.

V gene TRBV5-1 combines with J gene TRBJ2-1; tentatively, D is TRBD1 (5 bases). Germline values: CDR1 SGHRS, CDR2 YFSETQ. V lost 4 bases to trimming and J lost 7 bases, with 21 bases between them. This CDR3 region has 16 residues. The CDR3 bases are TGCGCCAGCAGCCTAGACTTGGGTCGTGGGGCTAATGAGCAGTTCTTC. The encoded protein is CASSLDLGRGANEQFF.

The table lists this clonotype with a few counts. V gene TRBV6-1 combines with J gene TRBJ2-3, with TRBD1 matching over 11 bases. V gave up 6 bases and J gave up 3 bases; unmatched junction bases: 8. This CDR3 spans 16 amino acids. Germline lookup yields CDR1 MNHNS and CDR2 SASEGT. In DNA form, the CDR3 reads TGTGCCAGCAGCATGACCGGGACAGGGGGGACAGATACGCAGTATTTT. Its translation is CASSMTGTGGTDTQYF.

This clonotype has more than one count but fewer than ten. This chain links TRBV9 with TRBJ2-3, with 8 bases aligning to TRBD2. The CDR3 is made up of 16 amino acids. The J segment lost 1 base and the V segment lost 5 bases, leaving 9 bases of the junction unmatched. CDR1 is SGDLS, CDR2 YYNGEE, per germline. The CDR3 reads CASSRSAGEGTDTQYF. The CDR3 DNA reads TGTGCCAGCAGTCGTTCAGCGGGGGAGGGCACAGATACGCAGTATTTT.

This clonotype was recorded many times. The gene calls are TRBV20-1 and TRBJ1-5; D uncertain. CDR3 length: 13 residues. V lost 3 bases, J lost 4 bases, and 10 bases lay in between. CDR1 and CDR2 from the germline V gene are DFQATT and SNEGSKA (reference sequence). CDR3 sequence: CSARPENNQPQHF. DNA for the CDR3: TGCAGTGCTAGGCCGGAAAATAATCAGCCCCAGCATTTT.

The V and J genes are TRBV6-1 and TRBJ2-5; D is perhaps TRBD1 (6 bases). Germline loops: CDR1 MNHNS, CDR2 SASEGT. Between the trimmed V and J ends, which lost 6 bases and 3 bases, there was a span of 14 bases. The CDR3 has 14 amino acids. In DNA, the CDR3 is TGTGCCAGCAGGGCCACAGGGTCAGAAGAGACCCAGTACTTC. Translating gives CASRATGSEETQYF.

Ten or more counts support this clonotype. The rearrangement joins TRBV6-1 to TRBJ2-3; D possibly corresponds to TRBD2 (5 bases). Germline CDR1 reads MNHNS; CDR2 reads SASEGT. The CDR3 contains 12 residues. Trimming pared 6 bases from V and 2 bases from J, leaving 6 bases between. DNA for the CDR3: TGTGCCAGCAGCGGACTCACAGATACGCAGTATTTT. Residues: CASSGLTDTQYF.

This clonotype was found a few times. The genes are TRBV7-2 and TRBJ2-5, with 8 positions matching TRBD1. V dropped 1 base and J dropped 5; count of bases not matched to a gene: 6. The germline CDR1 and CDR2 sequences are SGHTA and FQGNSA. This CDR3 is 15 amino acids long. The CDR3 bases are TGTGCCAGCAGCTTAGAGCCCAGGGGGCGGGAGACCCAGTACTTC. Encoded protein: CASSLEPRGRETQYF.

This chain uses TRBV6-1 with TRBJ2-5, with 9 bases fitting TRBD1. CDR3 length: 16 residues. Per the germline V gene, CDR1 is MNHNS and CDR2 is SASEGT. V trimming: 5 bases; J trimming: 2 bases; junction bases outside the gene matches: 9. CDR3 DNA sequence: TGTGCCAGCAGTCCGCGAACGGGACAGGGTCAAGAGACCCAGTACTTC. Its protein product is CASSPRTGQGQETQYF.

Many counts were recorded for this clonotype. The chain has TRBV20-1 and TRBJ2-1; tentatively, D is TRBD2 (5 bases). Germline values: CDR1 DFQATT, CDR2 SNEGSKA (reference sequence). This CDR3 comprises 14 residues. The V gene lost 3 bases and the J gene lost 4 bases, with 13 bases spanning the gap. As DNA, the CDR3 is TGCAGTGCTAGGCCGGGGTCGGCGTACAATGAGCAGTTCTTC. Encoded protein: CSARPGSAYNEQFF.

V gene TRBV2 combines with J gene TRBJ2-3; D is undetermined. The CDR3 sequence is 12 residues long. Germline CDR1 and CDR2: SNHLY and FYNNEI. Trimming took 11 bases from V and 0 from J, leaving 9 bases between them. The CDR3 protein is CAGAFSTDTQYF. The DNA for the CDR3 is TGTGCCGGAGCATTTAGCACAGATACGCAGTATTTT.

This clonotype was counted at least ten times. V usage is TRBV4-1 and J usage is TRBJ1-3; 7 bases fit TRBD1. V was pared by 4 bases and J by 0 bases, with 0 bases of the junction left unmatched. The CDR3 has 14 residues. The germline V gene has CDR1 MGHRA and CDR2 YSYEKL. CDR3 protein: CASSRDSSGNTIYF. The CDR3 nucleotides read TGCGCCAGCAGCCGGGACAGCTCTGGAAACACCATATATTTT.

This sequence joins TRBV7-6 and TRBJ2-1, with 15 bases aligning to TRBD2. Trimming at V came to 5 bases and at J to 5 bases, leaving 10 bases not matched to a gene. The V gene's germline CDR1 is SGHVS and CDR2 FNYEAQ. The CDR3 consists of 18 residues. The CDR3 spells CASSLPGLAGGLNNEQFF. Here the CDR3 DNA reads TGTGCCAGCAGCCTTCCGGGACTAGCGGGGGGACTTAACAATGAGCAGTTCTTC.

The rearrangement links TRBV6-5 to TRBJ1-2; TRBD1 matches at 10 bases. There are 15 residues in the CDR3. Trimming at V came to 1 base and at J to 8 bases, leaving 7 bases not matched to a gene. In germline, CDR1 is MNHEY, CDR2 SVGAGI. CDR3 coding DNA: TGTGCCAGCAGTTACTATCCGGGACAGGGGCGCGGCTACACCTTC. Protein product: CASSYYPGQGRGYTF.